These T cell receptor beta chains were read from a single sample in a study of cytomegalovirus exposure and HLA in healthy donors. Assay: immunoSEQ multiplex PCR; the TCRdb copy retains only in-frame clones and omits some. Among around 86,000 clones, under 9% were seen once, and the ten largest hold over 2%. The sequenced sample consisted of PBMCs. The receptor source for this set is a man aged 45-60 years in good health and CMV-seronegative. Each CDR3 is given with its conserved first and last residue. A D gene is named only where the DNA matches it firmly. Only some rows state a clone size, as once, few, many or a class for expanded clones.

J gene | V gene | D gene | clone size | CDR3 DNA | CDR3 protein
TRBJ2-5 | TRBV5-1 | NA | NA | TGCGCCAGCAGCTTGTTTCTCGGGCAGGGGAGAGAGACCCAGTACTTC | CASSLFLGQGRETQYF
TRBJ2-2 | TRBV9 | NA | few | TGTGCCAGCAGCGCCAGACTAGCGAACACCGGGGAGCTGTTTTTT | CASSARLANTGELFF
TRBJ2-2 | TRBV7-2 | TRBD1 | many | TGTGCCAGCAGCCCGCAGGGGGCAGACGGGGAGCTGTTTTTT | CASSPQGADGELFF
TRBJ2-1 | TRBV27 | NA | NA | TGTGCCAGTTCGCAGGGGAGTGAGCAGTTCTTC | CASSQGSEQFF
TRBJ1-5 | TRBV27 | NA | NA | TGTGCCAGCAGTTTCAGGGGCAATCAGCCCCAGCATTTT | CASSFRGNQPQHF
TRBJ1-5 | TRBV23-1 | TRBD1 | few | TGCGCCAGCAGCCCTATGGACAGGGTGAACAATCAGCCCCAGCATTTT | CASSPMDRVNNQPQHF
TRBJ1-3 | TRBV9 | NA | once | TGTGCCAGCAGCGTAAGGGGAATCGGGAGCGTGGGCGAGTCTGGAAACACCATATATTTT | CASSVRGIGSVGESGNTIYF
TRBJ1-1 | TRBV7-8 | TRBD1 | few | TGTGCCAGCAGCTTAGCGGGGGGACAGGGGGACACTGAAGCTTTCTTT | CASSLAGGQGDTEAFF
TRBJ1-5 | TRBV28 | TRBD1 | few | TGTGCCAGCCGCCCACCACAGGGGGCGGGGAGTCAGCCCCAGCATTTT | CASRPPQGAGSQPQHF
TRBJ2-1 | TRBV7-8 | NA | NA | TGTGCCAGCAGCTTCGGTGGCGGGTTAGCTCGTGAGCAGTTCTTC | CASSFGGGLAREQFF
TRBJ2-7 | TRBV15 | NA | few | TGTGCCACCAGCAACGTGGCGGCGGGACGTTACGAGCAGTACTTC | CATSNVAAGRYEQYF
TRBJ2-4 | TRBV5-1 | TRBD1 | NA | TGCGCCAGCAGCCCCACACTTGGACAGGGCTTAGCCAAAAACATTCAGTACTTC | CASSPTLGQGLAKNIQYF
TRBJ2-4 | TRBV7-2 | NA | NA | TGTGCCAGCAGCCCCGCGGGGGCAGGCGGCAAAAACATTCAGTACTTC | CASSPAGAGGKNIQYF
TRBJ2-7 | TRBV28 | TRBD2 | NA | TGTGCCAGCAGTTTAGTCCTAGCGGGACGATCCTACGAGCAGTACTTC | CASSLVLAGRSYEQYF
TRBJ2-2 | TRBV2 | NA | few | TGTGCCAGCAGTTTCAGGGTTACCGGGGAGCTGTTTTTT | CASSFRVTGELFF
TRBJ1-6 | TRBV27 | NA | NA | TGTGCCAGCAGTTTGGAGGGCGCACCCCTCCACTTT | CASSLEGAPLHF
TRBJ1-3 | TRBV7-8 | NA | NA | TGTGCCAGCAGCTTAGGACAGGGAAACACCATATATTTT | CASSLGQGNTIYF
TRBJ2-1 | TRBV5-4 | TRBD2 | few | TGTGCCAGCAGCTTTAGCGGGAGCTCCTACAATGAGCAGTTCTTC | CASSFSGSSYNEQFF
TRBJ1-2 | TRBV28 | NA | NA | TGTGCCAGCAGTCTTGGAGACTATGGCTACACCTTC | CASSLGDYGYTF
TRBJ2-2 | TRBV5-1 | NA | NA | TGCGCCAGCAGCTTGGAGGGGGGGCCGGCCGGGGAGCTGTTTTTT | CASSLEGGPAGELFF
TRBJ2-5 | TRBV6-5 | TRBD1 | NA | TGTGCCAGCAGTCAGGGGGAAGAGACCCAGTACTTC | CASSQGEETQYF
TRBJ1-5 | TRBV28 | NA | NA | TGTGCCAGCAGTTTTGGGGCCGGGAATCAGCCCCAGCATTTT | CASSFGAGNQPQHF
TRBJ2-1 | TRBV14 | NA | NA | TGTGCCAGCAGCCGCGATAGGGTCCTGGGCGGGGCCCCCTACAATGAGCAGTTCTTC | CASSRDRVLGGAPYNEQFF
TRBJ2-2 | TRBV27 | TRBD2 | few | TGTGCCAGCAGTTTATTGGGCAGCGGGAGGGGAATCGGGGAGCTGTTTTTT | CASSLLGSGRGIGELFF